The subject of this entry is one TCR beta chain. Here immunoSEQ multiplex PCR was the method, and the copy in TCRdb shows in-frame clones only, minus some. The sample contains about 1,500,000 clones, around 95% of which appear only once. The sample comes from a study of shared clonotypes between healthy human individuals. Sequencing was carried out using naive CD4+ T cells sorted from blood. The sample's subset: CD45RA+ positively selected. The clonotype originates from a man aged 30-40 years in good health.

The CDR3 is CASSSGTSGSLPAEQYF. CDR3 in DNA: TGTGCCAGCAGCTCCGGGACTAGCGGGAGTCTTCCGGCCGAGCAGTACTTC. V and J are TRBV5-4 and TRBJ2-7, with TRBD2 matching 14 bases. The length of the CDR3 is 17 residues. Unmatched junction bases numbered 11, after V lost 3 bases and J lost 6 bases. Germline V gene sequence: CDR1 SGHNT, CDR2 YYREEE (reference sequence).